The present entry profiles one TCR beta chain with its context. The antigen is unknown. The sample is drawn from a study of cytomegalovirus exposure and HLA in healthy donors. Study findings and constraints: The TCR clusters that emerged in the first cohort tended, a later analysis found, to co-occur in the approximately 110 validation repertoires. For cytomegalovirus status, the classifier reportedly gave diagnoses with high specificity and sensitivity.

Among the 120 subjects of the validation cohort, separate from the roughly 730-subject first cohort, were the donors. Assay: immunoSEQ multiplex PCR; the TCRdb copy retains only in-frame clones and omits some. The top ten hold approximately 10% of the sample, which has roughly 150,000 clones, about four fifths seen once. This CDR3 is built from 14 residues. In germline, CDR1 is LNHDA, CDR2 SQIVND (reference sequence). V was trimmed by 5 bases and J by 0 bases, leaving 11 bases between them. The J gene is TRBJ2-7, the V gene TRBV19; D might be TRBD1 (6 bases). The sample was PBMCs. The sequence was collected from a young man in good health and CMV-seropositive. The DNA of the CDR3 is TGTGCCAGTAGTGGACAGATTAGCTCCTACGAGCAGTACTTC. Residues: CASSGQISSYEQYF.